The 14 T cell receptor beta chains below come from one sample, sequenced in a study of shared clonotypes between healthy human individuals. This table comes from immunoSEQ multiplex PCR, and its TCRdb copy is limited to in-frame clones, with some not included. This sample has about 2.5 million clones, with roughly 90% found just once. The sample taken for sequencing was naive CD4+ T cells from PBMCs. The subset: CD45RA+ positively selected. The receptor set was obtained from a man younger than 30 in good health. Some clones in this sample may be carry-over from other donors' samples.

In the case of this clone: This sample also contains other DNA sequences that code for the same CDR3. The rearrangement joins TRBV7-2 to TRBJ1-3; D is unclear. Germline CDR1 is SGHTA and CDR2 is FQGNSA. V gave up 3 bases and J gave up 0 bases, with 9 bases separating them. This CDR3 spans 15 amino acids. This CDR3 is CASSFSVSSGNTIYF. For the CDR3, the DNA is TGTGCCAGCAGCTTCAGCGTAAGCTCTGGAAACACCATATATTTT.

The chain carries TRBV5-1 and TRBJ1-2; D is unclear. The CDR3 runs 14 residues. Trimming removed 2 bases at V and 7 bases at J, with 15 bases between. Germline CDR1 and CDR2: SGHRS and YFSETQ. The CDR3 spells CASSFESTTGGYTF. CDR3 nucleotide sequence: TGCGCCAGCAGCTTTGAAAGTACTACCGGTGGCTACACCTTC.

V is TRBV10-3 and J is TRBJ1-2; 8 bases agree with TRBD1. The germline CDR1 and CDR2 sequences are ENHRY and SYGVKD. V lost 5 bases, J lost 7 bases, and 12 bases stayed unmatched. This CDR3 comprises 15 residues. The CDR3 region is CAISWGTGNPSGYTF. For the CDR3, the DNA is TGTGCCATCAGTTGGGGGACAGGCAACCCGAGTGGCTACACCTTC.

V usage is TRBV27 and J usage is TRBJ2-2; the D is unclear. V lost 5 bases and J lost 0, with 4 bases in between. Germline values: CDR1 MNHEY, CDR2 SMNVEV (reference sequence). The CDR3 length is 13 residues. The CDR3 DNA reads TGTGCCAGCAGTAACGCGAACACCGGGGAGCTGTTTTTT. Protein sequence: CASSNANTGELFF.

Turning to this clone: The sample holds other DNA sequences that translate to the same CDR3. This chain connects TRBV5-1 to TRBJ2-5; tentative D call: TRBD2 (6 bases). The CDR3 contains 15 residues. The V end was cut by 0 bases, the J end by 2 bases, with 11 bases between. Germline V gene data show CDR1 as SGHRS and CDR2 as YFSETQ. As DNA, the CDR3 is TGCGCCAGCAGCTTGGCGTCCGGGGGACAAGAGACCCAGTACTTC. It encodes CASSLASGGQETQYF.

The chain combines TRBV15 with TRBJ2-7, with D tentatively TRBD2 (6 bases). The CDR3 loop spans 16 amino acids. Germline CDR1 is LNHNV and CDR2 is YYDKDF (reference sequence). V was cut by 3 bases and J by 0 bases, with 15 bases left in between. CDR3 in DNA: TGTGCCACCAGCAGCGTTGGTAGCGGTTTCTCCTACGAGCAGTACTTC. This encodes CATSSVGSGFSYEQYF.

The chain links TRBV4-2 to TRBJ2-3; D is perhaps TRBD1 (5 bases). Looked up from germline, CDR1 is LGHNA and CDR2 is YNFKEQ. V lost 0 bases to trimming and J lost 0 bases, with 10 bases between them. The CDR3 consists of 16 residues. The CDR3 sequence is CASSQESGPSTDTQYF. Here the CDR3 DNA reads TGTGCCAGCAGCCAAGAATCAGGGCCTAGCACAGATACGCAGTATTTT.

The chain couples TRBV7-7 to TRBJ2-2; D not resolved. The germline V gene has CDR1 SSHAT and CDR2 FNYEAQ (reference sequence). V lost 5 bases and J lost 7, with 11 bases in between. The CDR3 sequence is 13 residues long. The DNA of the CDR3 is TGTGCCAGCAGCACCTGGGCAGGCGGGGAGCTGTTTTTT. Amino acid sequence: CASSTWAGGELFF.

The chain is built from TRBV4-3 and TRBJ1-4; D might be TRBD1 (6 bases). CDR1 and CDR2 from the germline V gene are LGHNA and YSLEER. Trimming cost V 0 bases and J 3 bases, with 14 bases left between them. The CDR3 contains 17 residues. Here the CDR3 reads CASSQDYQGLSNEKLFF. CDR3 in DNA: TGCGCCAGCAGCCAAGACTACCAGGGGTTATCTAATGAAAAACTGTTTTTT.

CDR3 DNA: TGTGCCAGCGGGGACTACAATGAGCAGTTCTTC. Its translation is CASGDYNEQFF. The chain carries TRBV6-5 and TRBJ2-1, with unresolved D. There are 11 residues in the CDR3. The germline V and J ends were trimmed by 8 bases and 3 bases, with 5 bases remaining between them. CDR1 MNHEY and CDR2 SVGAGI come from the germline V gene.

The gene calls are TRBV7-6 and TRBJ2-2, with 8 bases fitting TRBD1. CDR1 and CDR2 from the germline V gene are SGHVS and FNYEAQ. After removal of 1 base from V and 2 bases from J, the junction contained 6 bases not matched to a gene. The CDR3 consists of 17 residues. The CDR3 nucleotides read TGTGCCAGCAGCTTAGGTTCCGGGACAGGCAACACCGGGGAGCTGTTTTTT. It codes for CASSLGSGTGNTGELFF.

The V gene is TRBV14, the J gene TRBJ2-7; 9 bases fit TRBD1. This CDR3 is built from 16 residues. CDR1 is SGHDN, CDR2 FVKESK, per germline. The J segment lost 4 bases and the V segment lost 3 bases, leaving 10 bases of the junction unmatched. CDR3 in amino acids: CASSHLGQGIGYEQYF. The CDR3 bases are TGTGCCAGCAGCCACCTCGGACAGGGGATAGGGTACGAGCAGTACTTC.

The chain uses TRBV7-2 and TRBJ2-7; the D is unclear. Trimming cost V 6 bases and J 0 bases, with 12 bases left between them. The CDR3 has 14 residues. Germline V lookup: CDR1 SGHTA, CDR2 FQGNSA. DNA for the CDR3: TGTGCCAGCAGGCCTACTCTTAGCTCCTACGAGCAGTACTTC. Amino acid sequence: CASRPTLSSYEQYF.

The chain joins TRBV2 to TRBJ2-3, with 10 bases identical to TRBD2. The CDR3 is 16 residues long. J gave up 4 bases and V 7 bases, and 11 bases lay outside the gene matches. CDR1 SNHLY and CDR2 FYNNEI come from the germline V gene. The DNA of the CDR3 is TGTGCCAGCACCAGCGGGAGGGCCATCGTGTCAGATACGCAGTATTTT. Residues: CASTSGRAIVSDTQYF.